The T cell receptor beta chain under discussion was sequenced for a study of T cell responses to AZD1222 COVID-19 vaccine (dated by TCRdb to 2020 to 2023). With regard to the full study: AZD1222 recipients given second doses at about 4 weeks or at about 12 weeks were pooled, since spike-specific TCR depth and breadth were not found to differ between the two schedules. A total of 230 to 250 trial participants underwent TCR sequencing, of whom about 210 received two doses of AZD1222 and about 25 received two doses of the MenACWY control vaccine. Trial participants were enrolled by age into 18-55, 56-69 and 70-plus year subgroups, with approximately 150, 30 and 60 TCR-sequenced participants respectively.

The CDR3 regions of human TCRbeta chains were analyzed by immunosequencing. The source study handled its data this way. TCRs in the repertoires were compared against a reference library of SARS-CoV-2-specific TCRs that had been generated with the MIRA antigen-specificity platform. Breadth was defined as the fraction of unique TCRs that were SARS-CoV-2-associated. Depth was defined as the fraction of total T cells that were SARS-CoV-2-associated. Using the MIRA data, each spike-specific TCR was assigned both to the spike region to which the TCR was reactive and to a CD4 or CD8 class. Log10-transformed breadth and depth values were compared by one-way ANOVA with Sidak's multiple comparisons tests. What TCRdb holds here is the immuneACCESS table cut down to in-frame rearrangements. Part of the clones is not present; checked against another copy, under half of the missing clones reflect an unresolved V gene, and the others are unexplained. V and J calls and clone size are given by that table; D and trimming were obtained from the DNA. The sample data list roughly 100,000 clones, and 91% of these were observed just once. Together, the top ten hold about 41% of the sample.

Remarks on this clone: Its antigen is currently not known. No base qualities exist here, and no much larger clone lies one base off it.

Measured from the cysteine to the phenylalanine, the CDR3 is 13 residues long. This entry keeps only the CDR3 DNA: 39 bases, framed from base 1. Between the V and J ends, shortened by 11 bases and 1 base respectively, the junction contains 13 bases. The germline V gene encodes CDR1 ENHRY and CDR2 SYGVKD. Findings and caveats that apply to the study as a whole: After two AZD1222 doses, spike-specific TCR breadth and depth were significantly higher than at day 0 and than in MenACWY recipients. The vaccine-associated CD4 TCRs covered the entire spike protein, and the dominant responses fell in regions 160-218 and 743-854. The 56-69-year group was small, and its depth increase did not reach significance, likely because of low power. Conclusions about previously exposed vaccinees are limited, since just five to seven AZD1222 recipients were seropositive for SARS-CoV-2 at baseline. Because no day 14 peak-response samples were available, the repertoires could be characterized only after the peak T cell response. Epitopes outside the regions mutated in the B.1.351 and B.1.1.7 variants were reportedly recognized by nearly half of the unique spike-specific TCRs. Most participants were white British and females outnumbered males, and the authors suggested that clonal diversity may have been underestimated.

The meaning of the sample's time point label: baseline before first vaccination. Samples from vaccinated people were obtained from the UK trials COV001 and COV002, which included a single-blind randomized controlled phase 2/3 trial of AZD1222 (ChAdOx1 nCoV-19) in healthy adults. For TCRbeta chain sequencing, PBMC samples were collected from trial participants at day 0 and at day 28 after the second dose. The clonotype was recovered from an adult in good health. The sample in question was peripheral blood, obtained on day 0 of AZD1222 vaccination. The chain couples TRBV10-3 to TRBJ2-3, with the D call perhaps TRBD1 or TRBD2, as 5 bases match in each case. The CDR3 amino acid sequence is: CAAGAVGTDTQYF. The DNA sequence follows: TGTGCCGCCGGGGCGGTTGGCACAGATACGCAGTATTTT.